Shown below are 21 T cell receptor beta chains from a single sample sequenced in a study of cytomegalovirus exposure and HLA in healthy donors. PCR involved 60 Vbeta and 13 Jbeta primers. TCRdb's copy holds only in-frame clones and misses some; the assay was immunoSEQ multiplex PCR. The table lists about 200,000 clones, approximately 78% of them singletons. The sample consisted of PBMCs. These receptors all come from a woman aged 40 to 49 in good health and CMV-seronegative.

CDR3 amino acids: CASGLRQPSSYNEQFF. CDR3 coding DNA: TGTGCTAGTGGTTTGAGACAGCCGAGCTCCTACAATGAGCAGTTCTTC. The chain carries TRBV12-5 and TRBJ2-1, with D tentatively TRBD1 (5 bases). With 2 bases removed from V and 0 bases from J, the gap between germline ends came to 11 bases. The CDR3 length is 16 residues. Germline V gene data show CDR1 as LGHNT and CDR2 as FRNRAP.

The chain uses TRBV6-5 and TRBJ2-2; D might be TRBD2 (7 bases). V was pared by 6 bases and J by 8 bases, with 16 bases between. There are 14 residues in the CDR3. Germline CDR1 MNHEY, CDR2 SVGAGI. CDR3 nucleotides: TGTGCCAGCAGCCTAGGGGGAGGGCTAGGGGAGCTGTTTTTT. Protein: CASSLGGGLGELFF.

CDR3 region: CASSTRSFAANVLTF. CDR3 nucleotide sequence: TGTGCCAGCAGCACTCGGAGCTTTGCGGCCAACGTCCTGACTTTC. V usage is TRBV14 and J usage is TRBJ2-6; the D is unclear. Germline values: CDR1 SGHDN, CDR2 FVKESK. Trimming removed 5 bases from V and 6 bases from J, with 14 bases in between. The CDR3 spans 15 residues.

This rearrangement joins TRBV6-5 to TRBJ2-7, with 14 bases fitting TRBD2. Unmatched junction bases numbered 6, after V lost 4 bases and J lost 7 bases. The CDR3 has 15 amino acids. The germline V gene has CDR1 MNHEY and CDR2 SVGAGI. DNA of the CDR3: TGTGCCAGCAGTTCGGGACTAGCGGGAGTTGCTGAGCAGTACTTC. Its protein product is CASSSGLAGVAEQYF.

The chain links TRBV5-5 to TRBJ2-5; D call uncertain. CDR3 length equals 15 residues. The germline V gene encodes CDR1 SGHKS and CDR2 YYEKEE (reference sequence). V dropped 0 bases and J dropped 3 bases, with 12 bases sitting between them. The DNA for the CDR3 is TGTGCCAGCAGCTTGGTTATATACGCAGAAGAGACCCAGTACTTC. Translation: CASSLVIYAEETQYF. Full variable domain (rest looked up from reference TRBV5-5 and TRBJ2-5): DAGVTQSPTHLIKTRGQQVTLRCSPISGHKSVSWYQQVLGQGPQFIFQYYEKEERGRGNFPDRFSARQFPNYSSELNVNALLLGDSALYLCASSLVIYAEETQYFGPGTRLLVL.

This chain uses TRBV9 with TRBJ2-2, with D unclear. V was pared by 0 bases and J by 1 base, with 10 bases between. The CDR3 has 16 residues. Per the germline V gene, CDR1 is SGDLS and CDR2 is YYNGEE. CDR3 loop: CASSVEAGVNTGELFF. CDR3 nucleotide sequence: TGTGCCAGCAGCGTAGAGGCAGGCGTGAACACCGGGGAGCTGTTTTTT.

The chain couples TRBV5-4 to TRBJ2-5, with TRBD2 identical over 7 bases. Germline V lookup: CDR1 SGHNT, CDR2 YYREEE (reference sequence). This CDR3 comprises 15 residues. The ends lost 1 base at V and 0 bases at J; junction bases unmatched: 3. Here the CDR3 DNA reads TGTGCCAGCAGCTTGTGGGGGGGTTACCAAGAGACCCAGTACTTC. This encodes CASSLWGGYQETQYF.

The chain combines TRBV25-1 with TRBJ1-2; a weak D match, TRBD1 (6 bases). Trimming left V 5 bases short and J 5 bases short, with 9 bases between. The CDR3 covers 12 residues. The germline V gene has CDR1 MGHDK and CDR2 SYGVNS. The CDR3 DNA reads TGTGCCAGCAGTCCAGGACAGTATGGCTACACCTTC. This gives the protein CASSPGQYGYTF.

CDR3 protein: CASIWNTEAFF. In DNA, the CDR3 is TGTGCCAGCATATGGAACACTGAAGCTTTCTTT. This rearrangement joins TRBV7-2 to TRBJ1-1, with D unresolved. The CDR3 is 11 amino acids. Deletions cut 7 bases from V and 1 base from J, with 4 bases between. The germline gives CDR1 SGHTA, CDR2 FQGNSA.

A single count supports this clone. The CDR3 loop reads CASSAQRRLAGHYEQYF. As DNA, the CDR3 is TGTGCCAGCAGCGCCCAACGGCGACTAGCGGGACACTACGAGCAGTACTTC. The V and J genes are TRBV7-2 and TRBJ2-7; 11 bases fit TRBD2. The V segment lost 5 bases and the J segment 3 bases; nucleotides outside the gene matches: 12. The germline CDR1 and CDR2 sequences are SGHTA and FQGNSA. The CDR3 covers 17 residues.

This CDR3 is CASSLAGGGLAKNIQYF. CDR3 DNA: TGTGCCAGCAGCTTGGCCGGGGGGGGCCTAGCCAAAAACATTCAGTACTTC. The chain uses TRBV5-4 and TRBJ2-4, with TRBD2 matching 8 bases. The CDR3 loop spans 17 amino acids. With V trimmed by 0 bases and J by 0 bases, 5 bases remained unmatched. The V gene's germline CDR1 is SGHNT and CDR2 YYREEE (reference sequence).

The gene calls are TRBV10-3 and TRBJ2-7; possibly TRBD2 for D (6 bases). The V end lost 6 bases, the J end lost 5 bases, and 17 bases lay between the germline ends. Germline-derived CDR1 and CDR2 are ENHRY and SYGVKD. The CDR3 totals 14 residues. As DNA, the CDR3 is TGTGCCATCAGAAGCAGCGGGTCCGGGGACGAGCAGTACTTC. Translated, it gives CAIRSSGSGDEQYF.

This clone was counted only a few times. The gene calls are TRBV7-3 and TRBJ2-7; TRBD2 agrees at 10 bases. The CDR3 is 14 amino acids. Germline loops: CDR1 SGHTA, CDR2 FQGTGA. Losses at the gene ends were 6 bases for V and 3 bases for J; bases not matched to a gene: 5. The CDR3 sequence: CASSPTSGYYEQYF. The DNA of the CDR3 is TGTGCCAGCAGTCCGACTAGCGGGTACTACGAGCAGTACTTC.

V usage is TRBV19 and J usage is TRBJ1-3; D possibly corresponds to TRBD1 (6 bases). Per germline, CDR1 LNHDA and CDR2 SQIVND (reference sequence). V was trimmed by 7 bases and J by 4 bases, leaving 14 bases between them. The CDR3 has 14 amino acids. The CDR3 spells CASKPGVSGNTIYF. The CDR3, as DNA: TGTGCCAGTAAGCCAGGGGTCTCCGGAAACACCATATATTTT.

The V gene is TRBV19, the J gene TRBJ1-1; D ambiguous. The V gene lost 3 bases and the J gene lost 6 bases, with 14 bases spanning the gap. The CDR3 sequence is 14 residues long. The V gene's germline CDR1 is LNHDA and CDR2 SQIVND (reference sequence). The CDR3 DNA follows: TGTGCCAGTAGTATTGGAGGGTTAGCCCCTGAAGCTTTCTTT. Its protein product is CASSIGGLAPEAFF.

This clone occurred a few times. V gene TRBV5-8 combines with J gene TRBJ2-2, with TRBD2 matching over 8 bases. CDR1 and CDR2 (germline): SGHTS, YDEGEE. With V trimmed by 4 bases and J by 5 bases, 7 bases remained unmatched. The CDR3 is made up of 15 amino acids. The CDR3 loop reads CASSRGLGRTGELFF. The DNA for the CDR3 is TGTGCCAGCAGCCGGGGACTAGGGCGGACCGGGGAGCTGTTTTTT.

This clone has just a few counts. The V call is TRBV5-1, the J call TRBJ2-1; tentatively, D is TRBD1 (5 bases). The CDR3 is made up of 14 amino acids. Per germline, CDR1 SGHRS and CDR2 YFSETQ. Between the trimmed V and J ends, which lost 4 bases and 4 bases, there was a span of 12 bases. The CDR3 nucleotides are TGCGCCAGCAGCGCGCGACAGTTTTACAATGAGCAGTTCTTC. This encodes CASSARQFYNEQFF. Full variable domain (rest looked up from reference TRBV5-1 and TRBJ2-1): KAGVTQTPRYLIKTRGQQVTLSCSPISGHRSVSWYQQTPGQGLQFLFEYFSETQRNKGNFPGRFSGRQFSNSRSEMNVSTLELGDSALYLCASSARQFYNEQFFGPGTRLTVL.

The gene calls are TRBV2 and TRBJ2-3; 7 bases are a match to TRBD1. The J segment lost 6 bases and the V segment lost 1 base, leaving 10 bases of the junction unmatched. Germline lookup yields CDR1 SNHLY and CDR2 FYNNEI. The length of the CDR3 is 16 residues. The CDR3 nucleotides are TGTGCCAGCAGTGAAGAGGGGGCCGCTTACCCGGATACGCAGTATTTT. It translates to CASSEEGAAYPDTQYF.

This rearrangement joins TRBV29-1 to TRBJ1-2; no clear D gene. This CDR3 has 12 residues. CDR1 SQVTM and CDR2 ANQGSEA come from the germline V gene. The V end lost 6 bases, the J end lost 11 bases, and 19 bases lay between the germline ends. The CDR3 DNA reads TGCAGCGTCGCCGCCTCGTCCGAGTGGTACACCTTC. Protein: CSVAASSEWYTF. The full variable domain, with the rest looked up from reference TRBV29-1 and TRBJ1-2, is SAVISQKPSRDICQRGTSLTIQCQVDSQVTMMFWYRQQPGQSLTLIATANQGSEATYESGFVIDKFPISRPNLTFSTLTVSNMSPEDSSIYLCSVAASSEWYTFGSGTRLTVV.

The chain combines TRBV6-6 with TRBJ2-6; D is possibly TRBD1 (5 bases). Germline assignment: CDR1 MNHNY and CDR2 SVGAGI (reference sequence). The CDR3 is 14 residues long. V lost 2 bases and J 18 bases, leaving 20 bases between the germline ends. CDR3 DNA sequence: TGTGCCAGCAGTTACGGATTGGGGCAGGCCTCCGGGACTTTC. Amino acids: CASSYGLGQASGTF.

The chain joins TRBV15 to TRBJ1-4; weak D call: TRBD1 (5 bases). Germline CDR1 is LNHNV and CDR2 is YYDKDF (reference sequence). The CDR3 length is 15 residues. V shed 0 bases and J shed 4 bases, with 9 bases lying between them. CDR3 DNA: TGTGCCACCAGCAGAGATCAGGGAGGTAATGAAAAACTGTTTTTT. Residues: CATSRDQGGNEKLFF.